This T cell receptor beta chain stems from a study of T cell changes during pregnancy in multiple sclerosis. The repertoire was sequenced with immunoSEQ multiplex PCR; TCRdb's copy has only in-frame clones and lacks some. The table shows 40,000 to 45,000 clones, with about 94% occurring only once. There are 14 residues in the CDR3. Trimming cost V 5 bases and J 5 bases; bases outside gene matches: 8. Germline V gives CDR1 SGHRS, CDR2 YFSETQ. The TCR sequence derives from a female donor with multiple sclerosis, enrolled in a pregnancy study. The sequencing used peripheral blood, collected in the third trimester of pregnancy. V and J are TRBV5-1 and TRBJ2-3, with 7 positions matching TRBD2. The CDR3 DNA is TGCGCCAGCAGTTGGCGGGAGAGGAGAGATACGCAGTATTTT. It yields the protein CASSWRERRDTQYF.